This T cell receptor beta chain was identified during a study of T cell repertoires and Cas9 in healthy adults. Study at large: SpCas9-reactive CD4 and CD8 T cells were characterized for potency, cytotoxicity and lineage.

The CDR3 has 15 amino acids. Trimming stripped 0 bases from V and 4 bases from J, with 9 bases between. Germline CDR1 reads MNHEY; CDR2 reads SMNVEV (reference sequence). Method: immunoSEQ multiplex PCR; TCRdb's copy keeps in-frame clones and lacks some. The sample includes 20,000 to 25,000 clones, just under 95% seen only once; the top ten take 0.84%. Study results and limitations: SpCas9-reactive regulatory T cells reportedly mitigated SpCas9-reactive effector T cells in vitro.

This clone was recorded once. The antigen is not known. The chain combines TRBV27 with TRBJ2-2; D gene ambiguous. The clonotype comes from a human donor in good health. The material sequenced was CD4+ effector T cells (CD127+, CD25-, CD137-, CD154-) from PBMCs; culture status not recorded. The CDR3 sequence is CASSLSRGTTGELFF. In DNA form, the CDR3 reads TGTGCCAGCAGTTTATCGAGAGGCACCACCGGGGAGCTGTTTTTT.